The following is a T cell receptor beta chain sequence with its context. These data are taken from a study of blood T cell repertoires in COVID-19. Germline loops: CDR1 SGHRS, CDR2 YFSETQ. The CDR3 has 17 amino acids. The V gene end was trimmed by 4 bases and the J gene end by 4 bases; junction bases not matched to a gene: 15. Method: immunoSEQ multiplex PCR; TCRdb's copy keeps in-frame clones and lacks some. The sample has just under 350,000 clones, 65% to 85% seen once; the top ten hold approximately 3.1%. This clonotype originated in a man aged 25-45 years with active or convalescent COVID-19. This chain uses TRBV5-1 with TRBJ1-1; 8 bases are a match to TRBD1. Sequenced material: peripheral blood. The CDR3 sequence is CASSPRTGSGRVTEAFF. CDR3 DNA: TGCGCCAGCAGCCCGAGGACAGGGAGTGGGAGAGTCACTGAAGCTTTCTTT.